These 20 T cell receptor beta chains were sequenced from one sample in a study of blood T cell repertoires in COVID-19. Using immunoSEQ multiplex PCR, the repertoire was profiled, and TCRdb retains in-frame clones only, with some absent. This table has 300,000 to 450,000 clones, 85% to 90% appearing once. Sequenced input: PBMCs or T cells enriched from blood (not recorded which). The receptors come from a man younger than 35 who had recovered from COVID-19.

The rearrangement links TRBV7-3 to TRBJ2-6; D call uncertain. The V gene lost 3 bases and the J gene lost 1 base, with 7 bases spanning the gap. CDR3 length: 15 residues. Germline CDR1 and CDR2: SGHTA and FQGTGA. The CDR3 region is CASSFSLSGANVLTF. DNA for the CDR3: TGTGCCAGCAGCTTCTCCCTTTCTGGGGCCAACGTCCTGACTTTC.

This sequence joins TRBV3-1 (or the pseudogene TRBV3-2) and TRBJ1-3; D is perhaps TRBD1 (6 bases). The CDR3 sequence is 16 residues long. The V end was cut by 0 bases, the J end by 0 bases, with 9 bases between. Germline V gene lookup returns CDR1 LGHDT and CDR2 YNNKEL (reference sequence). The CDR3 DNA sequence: TGTGCCAGCAGCCAAGACGGACAGTACTCTGGAAACACCATATATTTT. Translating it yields CASSQDGQYSGNTIYF.

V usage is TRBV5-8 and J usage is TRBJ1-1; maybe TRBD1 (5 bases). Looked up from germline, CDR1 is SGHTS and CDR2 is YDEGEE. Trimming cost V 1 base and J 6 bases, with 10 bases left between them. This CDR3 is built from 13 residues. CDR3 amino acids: CASSLRAGSEAFF. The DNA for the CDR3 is TGTGCCAGCAGCTTGAGGGCAGGGTCTGAAGCTTTCTTT.

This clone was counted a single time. The CDR3 protein is CASSLLPDTEAFF. As DNA, the CDR3 is TGTGCCAGCAGCTTACTCCCCGACACTGAAGCTTTCTTT. J is TRBJ1-1 and V is TRBV7-8, with D unresolved. From germline, CDR1 is SGHVS and CDR2 FQNEAQ. The CDR3 consists of 13 residues. Deletions cut 2 bases from V and 3 bases from J, with 7 bases between.

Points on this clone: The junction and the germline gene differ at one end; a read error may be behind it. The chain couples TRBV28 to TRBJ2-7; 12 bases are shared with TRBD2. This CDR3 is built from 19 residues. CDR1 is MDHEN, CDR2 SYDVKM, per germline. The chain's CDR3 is CASSSPRLAGVWNSHEQYF. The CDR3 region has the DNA TGTGCCAGCAGTTCCCCCCGACTAGCGGGAGTGTGGAACTCCCACGAGCAGTACTTC.

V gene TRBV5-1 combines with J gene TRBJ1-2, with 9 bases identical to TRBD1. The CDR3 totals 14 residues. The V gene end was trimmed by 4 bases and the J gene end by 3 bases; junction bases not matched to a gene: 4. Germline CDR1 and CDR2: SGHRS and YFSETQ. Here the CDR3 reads CASSQGQGHYGYTF. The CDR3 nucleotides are TGCGCCAGCAGCCAGGGACAGGGACACTATGGCTACACCTTC.

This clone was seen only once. CDR3 amino acids: CASSPRTSGSPYF. CDR3 in DNA: TGTGCCAGCAGTCCCCGGACTAGCGGGAGTCCGTACTTC. The chain uses TRBV2 and TRBJ2-7; 13 nucleotides match TRBD2. The CDR3 totals 13 residues. V was clipped by 5 bases and J by 12 bases; unmatched bases: 7. Germline CDR1 SNHLY, CDR2 FYNNEI.

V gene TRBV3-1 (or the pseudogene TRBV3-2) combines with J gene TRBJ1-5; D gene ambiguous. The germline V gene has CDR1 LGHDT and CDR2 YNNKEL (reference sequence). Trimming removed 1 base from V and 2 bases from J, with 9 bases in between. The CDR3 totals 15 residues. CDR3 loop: CASSQGGSGNQPQHF. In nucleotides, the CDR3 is TGTGCCAGCAGCCAAGGAGGCAGTGGCAATCAGCCCCAGCATTTT.

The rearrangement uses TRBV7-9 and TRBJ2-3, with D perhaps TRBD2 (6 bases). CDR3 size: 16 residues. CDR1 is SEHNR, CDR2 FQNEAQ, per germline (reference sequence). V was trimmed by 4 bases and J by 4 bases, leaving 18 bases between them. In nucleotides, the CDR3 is TGTGCCAGCAGCTCGTTTGGCCGGGAGAACGCAGATACGCAGTATTTT. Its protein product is CASSSFGRENADTQYF.

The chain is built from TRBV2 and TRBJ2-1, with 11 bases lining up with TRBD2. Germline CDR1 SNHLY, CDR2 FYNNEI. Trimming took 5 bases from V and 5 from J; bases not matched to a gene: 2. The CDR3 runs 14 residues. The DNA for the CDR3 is TGTGCCAGCAGTCCTAGCGGGGGGAACAATGAGCAGTTCTTC. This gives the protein CASSPSGGNNEQFF.

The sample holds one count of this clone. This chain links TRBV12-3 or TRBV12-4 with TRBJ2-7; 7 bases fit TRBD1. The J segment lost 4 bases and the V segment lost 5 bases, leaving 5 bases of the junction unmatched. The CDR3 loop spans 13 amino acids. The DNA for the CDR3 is TGTGCCAGCAGTAACAGGGGCCCTTACGAGCAGTACTTC. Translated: CASSNRGPYEQYF.

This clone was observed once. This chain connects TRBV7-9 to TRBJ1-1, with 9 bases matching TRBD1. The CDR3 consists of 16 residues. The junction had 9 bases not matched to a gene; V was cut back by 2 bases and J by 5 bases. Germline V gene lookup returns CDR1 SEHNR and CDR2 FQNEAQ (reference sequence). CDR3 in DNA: TGTGCCAGCAGCTTAATGCCCTTGGGACAGGGAACTGAAGCTTTCTTT. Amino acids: CASSLMPLGQGTEAFF.

The DNA of the CDR3 is TGTGCCAGCAGGGGACAGGGCCCCTACGAGCAGTACTTC. This codes for CASRGQGPYEQYF. The chain combines TRBV12-3 or TRBV12-4 with TRBJ2-7; 9 positions agree with TRBD1. V was clipped by 6 bases and J by 2 bases; unmatched bases: 2. This CDR3 region has 13 residues.

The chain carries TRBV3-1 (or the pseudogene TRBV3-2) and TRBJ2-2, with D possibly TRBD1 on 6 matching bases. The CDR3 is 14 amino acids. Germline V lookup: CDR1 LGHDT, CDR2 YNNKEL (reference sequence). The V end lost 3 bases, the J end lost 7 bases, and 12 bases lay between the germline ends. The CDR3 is CASSQVTGYGELFF. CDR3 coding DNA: TGTGCCAGCAGCCAGGTGACAGGATACGGGGAGCTGTTTTTT.

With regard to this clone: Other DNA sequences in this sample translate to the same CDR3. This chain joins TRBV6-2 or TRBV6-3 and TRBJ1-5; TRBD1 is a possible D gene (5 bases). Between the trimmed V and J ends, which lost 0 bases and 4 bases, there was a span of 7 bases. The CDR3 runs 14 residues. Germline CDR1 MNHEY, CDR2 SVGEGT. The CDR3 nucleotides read TGTGCCAGCAGTTACTCGGGGGGGAATCAGCCCCAGCATTTT. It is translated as CASSYSGGNQPQHF.

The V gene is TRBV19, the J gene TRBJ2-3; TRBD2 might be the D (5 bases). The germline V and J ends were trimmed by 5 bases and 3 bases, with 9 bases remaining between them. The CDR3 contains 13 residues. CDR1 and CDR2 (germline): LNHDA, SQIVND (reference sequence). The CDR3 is CASSGGETDTQYF. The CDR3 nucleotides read TGTGCCAGTAGTGGTGGGGAGACAGATACGCAGTATTTT.

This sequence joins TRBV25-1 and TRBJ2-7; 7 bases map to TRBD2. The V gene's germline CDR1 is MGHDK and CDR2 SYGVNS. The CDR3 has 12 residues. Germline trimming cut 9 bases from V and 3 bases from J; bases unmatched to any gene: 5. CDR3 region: CASQRDYYEQYF. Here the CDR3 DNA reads TGTGCCAGTCAGCGGGATTACTACGAGCAGTACTTC.

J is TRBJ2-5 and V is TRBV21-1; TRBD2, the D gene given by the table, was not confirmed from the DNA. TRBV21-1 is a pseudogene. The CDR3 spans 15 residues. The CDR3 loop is CASTLVGGLRETQYF. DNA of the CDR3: TGTGCCAGCACCTTAGTGGGGGGGCTAAGAGAGACCCAGTACTTC.

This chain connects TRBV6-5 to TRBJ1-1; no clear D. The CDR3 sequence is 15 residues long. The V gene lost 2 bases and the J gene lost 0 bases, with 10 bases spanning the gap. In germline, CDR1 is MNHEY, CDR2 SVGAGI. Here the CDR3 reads CASSYQFSMNTEAFF. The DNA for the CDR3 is TGTGCCAGCAGTTACCAGTTTTCCATGAACACTGAAGCTTTCTTT.

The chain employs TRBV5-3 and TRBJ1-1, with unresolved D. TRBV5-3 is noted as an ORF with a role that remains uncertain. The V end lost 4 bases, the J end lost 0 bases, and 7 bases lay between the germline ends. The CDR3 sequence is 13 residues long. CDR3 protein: CARSPRVNTEAFF. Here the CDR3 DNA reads TGTGCCAGAAGCCCCCGTGTGAACACTGAAGCTTTCTTT.